Listed here are 28 T cell receptor beta chains from one sample, sequenced in a study of T cells expressing NK-cell markers. TCRdb processed the 5' RACE reads again and assigns one entry to each CDR3 protein, with no DNA. Recorded for this sample: some 340,000 distinct CDR3 sequences. The source material was blood T cells: a sorted CD56 or NKG2C T cell subset, CD4+ or CD8+ T cells, or bulk PBMC T cells (not recorded which). All receptors come from a man aged 18-75 years in good health.

The chain joins TRBV7-8 to TRBJ2-7; the D call from TCRdb, TRBD1, cannot be confirmed without DNA. Germline CDR1 and CDR2: SGHVS and FQNEAQ. There are 14 residues in the CDR3. The chain's CDR3 is CASSLESGRGEQYF.

The chain links TRBV29-1 to TRBJ2-7; TCRdb picks TRBD1, but there is no DNA to check that call. This CDR3 has 16 amino acids. Germline CDR1 SQVTM, CDR2 ANQGSEA. This CDR3 is CSVEDNEGQGSYEQYF.

This chain joins TRBV7-2 and TRBJ1-2. The CDR3 sequence is 14 residues long. CDR1 SGHTA and CDR2 FQGNSA come from the germline V gene. Here the CDR3 reads CASSPTRTPYGYTF.

The V and J genes are TRBV4-2 and TRBJ2-7; no DNA is available, so the TRBD1 call from TCRdb remains unchecked. This CDR3 has 15 residues. Germline loops: CDR1 LGHNA, CDR2 YNFKEQ. This CDR3 reads CASSQEMATVTAQYF.

The rearrangement joins TRBV5-1 to TRBJ2-3; the TCRdb D gene call, TRBD1, has no DNA to confirm it. From germline, CDR1 is SGHRS and CDR2 YFSETQ. The CDR3 has 16 residues. The CDR3 is CASSRLGGQSTDTQYF. The full variable domain, in which reference TRBV5-1 and TRBJ2-3 provide the parts outside the CDR3, is KAGVTQTPRYLIKTRGQQVTLSCSPISGHRSVSWYQQTPGQGLQFLFEYFSETQRNKGNFPGRFSGRQFSNSRSEMNVSTLELGDSALYLCASSRLGGQSTDTQYFGPGTRLTVL.

The rearrangement uses TRBV27 and TRBJ2-3; the TCRdb D gene call, TRBD2, has no DNA to confirm it. The CDR3 loop spans 15 amino acids. The germline gives CDR1 MNHEY, CDR2 SMNVEV (reference sequence). The CDR3 region is CASRVRGGGGDTQYF.

The chain couples TRBV7-9 to TRBJ2-1. Germline-derived CDR1 and CDR2 are SEHNR and FQNEAQ (reference sequence). CDR3 size: 14 residues. The CDR3 is CASSLHTIYNEQFF.

The rearrangement joins TRBV4-2 to TRBJ1-6. The CDR3 loop spans 16 amino acids. CDR1 LGHNA and CDR2 YNFKEQ come from the germline V gene. This CDR3 reads CASSQVTGRYESPLHF.

J is TRBJ2-2 and V is TRBV7-3; the TRBD2 assignment by TCRdb is unverifiable without DNA. This CDR3 has 18 amino acids. Germline CDR1 SGHTA, CDR2 FQGTGA. CDR3 in amino acids: CASNSKTSGGATTGELFF.

The V call is TRBV5-1, the J call TRBJ2-7; TCRdb outputs TRBD1, but without DNA this stays unchecked. The CDR3 is made up of 16 amino acids. Looked up from germline, CDR1 is SGHRS and CDR2 is YFSETQ. The CDR3 sequence is CASSWGRITGGNEQYF.

The chain uses TRBV12-3 or TRBV12-4 and TRBJ2-3; TCRdb designates TRBD2, a call that cannot be tested without DNA. There are 14 residues in the CDR3. CDR3 sequence: CASKSGPSTDTQYF.

The J gene is TRBJ1-4, the V gene TRBV5-1; TCRdb calls TRBD1, which cannot be checked without DNA. CDR3 length equals 14 residues. Germline CDR1 and CDR2: SGHRS and YFSETQ. CDR3 amino acids: CASSLQGAREKLFF.

The chain combines TRBV10-2 with TRBJ1-2; TCRdb's D call, TRBD1, is unchecked because there is no DNA. CDR1 is WSHSY and CDR2 is SAAADI in the germline V gene. The CDR3 consists of 16 residues. This CDR3 reads CASSPGGGARNYGYTF.

V usage is TRBV5-6 and J usage is TRBJ1-4. Germline CDR1 is SGHDT and CDR2 is YYEEEE. This CDR3 comprises 11 residues. CDR3 sequence reads: CASSFREELFF.

This chain connects TRBV7-9 to TRBJ1-2. The CDR3 loop spans 13 amino acids. Germline assignment: CDR1 SEHNR and CDR2 FQNEAQ (reference sequence). The CDR3 sequence: CASSLDVSSGYTF.

The chain has TRBV20-1 and TRBJ2-5; TCRdb's D call of TRBD1 is untestable without DNA. Germline values: CDR1 DFQATT, CDR2 SNEGSKA (reference sequence). The CDR3 is 15 amino acids. CDR3 sequence: CSARDKDRAKETQYF.

The rearrangement uses TRBV20-1 and TRBJ1-2; TCRdb designates TRBD1, a call that cannot be tested without DNA. This CDR3 has 15 residues. CDR1 is DFQATT, CDR2 SNEGSKA, per germline (reference sequence). The CDR3 reads CSAETGTGLLYGYTF.

The gene calls are TRBV5-1 and TRBJ1-2. CDR3 length equals 16 residues. In germline, CDR1 is SGHRS, CDR2 YFSETQ. CDR3 protein: CASSPREGRGEDGYTF. Using reference TRBV5-1 and TRBJ1-2 for the parts outside the CDR3, the full variable domain is KAGVTQTPRYLIKTRGQQVTLSCSPISGHRSVSWYQQTPGQGLQFLFEYFSETQRNKGNFPGRFSGRQFSNSRSEMNVSTLELGDSALYLCASSPREGRGEDGYTFGSGTRLTVV.

The chain has TRBV12-3 or TRBV12-4 and TRBJ2-4; TCRdb designates TRBD1, a call that cannot be tested without DNA. The CDR3 has 13 residues. The CDR3 loop is CASRPGTENIQYF.

The rearrangement joins TRBV5-1 to TRBJ2-1; the D gene TCRdb calls, TRBD1, cannot be checked with no DNA. CDR3 length: 19 residues. CDR1 is SGHRS and CDR2 is YFSETQ in the germline V gene. The CDR3 sequence is CASSYGPSGGPRIKDEQFF.

The chain couples TRBV28 to TRBJ2-2. CDR1 and CDR2 (germline): MDHEN, SYDVKM. This CDR3 is built from 14 residues. CDR3 amino acids: CASSLPLITGELFF.

The genes are TRBV6-4 and TRBJ2-7; there is no DNA to check the TCRdb D call of TRBD1. CDR1 is MRHNA and CDR2 is SNTAGT in the germline V gene. The CDR3 loop spans 16 amino acids. CDR3 residues: CASTLRTGTGRYEQYF.

V gene TRBV6-2 or TRBV6-3 combines with J gene TRBJ2-5; TCRdb's D gene call, TRBD1, goes unchecked for lack of DNA. The CDR3 runs to 14 residues. Germline CDR1 reads MNHEY; CDR2 reads SVGEGT. This chain's CDR3 is CASSYGAGLETQYF.

This sequence joins TRBV7-9 and TRBJ1-4; TCRdb gives TRBD1 as the D gene, but with no DNA this cannot be confirmed. The CDR3 is 16 amino acids. Germline CDR1 reads SEHNR; CDR2 reads FQNEAQ (reference sequence). The CDR3 here is CASSLALGQGHEKLFF.

CDR3 region: CASSRTGTSTEQYF. The chain combines TRBV27 with TRBJ2-7; TCRdb reports TRBD1, a call that lacks DNA to check it against. Germline CDR1 MNHEY, CDR2 SMNVEV (reference sequence). This CDR3 contains 14 residues.

CDR3 sequence reads: CASRGLAGTSYNEQFF. The chain couples TRBV27 to TRBJ2-1; there is no DNA to check the TCRdb D call of TRBD2. Germline CDR1 reads MNHEY; CDR2 reads SMNVEV (reference sequence). This CDR3 is built from 16 residues.

CDR3 protein: CASSDAEIAYNEQFF. The chain is built from TRBV6-1 and TRBJ2-1. CDR1 and CDR2 (germline): MNHNS, SASEGT. The CDR3 runs to 15 residues.

V and J are TRBV9 and TRBJ2-5; TCRdb's assignment of TRBD1 cannot be checked, as there is no DNA. Germline V gene data show CDR1 as SGDLS and CDR2 as YYNGEE. The CDR3 contains 15 residues. CDR3 residues: CASSVAAGLRETQYF.